This T cell receptor beta chain appears in the sequencing data of a study of cytomegalovirus exposure and HLA in healthy donors. The PCR ran on 60 Vbeta and 13 Jbeta primers. Some clones are missing from TCRdb's copy, which holds only in-frame ones; the method was immunoSEQ multiplex PCR. The table includes 120,000 to 150,000 clones, around 80% detected once. This clone was found a few times. There are 15 residues in the CDR3. Trimming stripped 3 bases from V and 2 bases from J, with 11 bases between. CDR1 and CDR2 (germline): SGHAT, FQNNGV. The receptor's source is a man between 35 and 55 years old in good health and CMV-seropositive. The chain couples TRBV11-2 to TRBJ2-1; no clear D. The sequencing sample was made of PBMCs. The CDR3: CASSLSDSPYNEQFF. The CDR3 coding sequence is TGTGCCAGCAGCTTGAGCGACTCCCCCTACAATGAGCAGTTCTTC.